This T cell receptor (beta chain) was identified during a study of regulatory T cells in long-lasting Graves disease. Time point noted: newly diagnosed GD, antithyroid drugs for less than 3 months. Generation of the TCR library employed RNA extracted from PBMCs. Patients hailed from an endocrinology department in Xi'an, China. To make TCR beta libraries, researchers used iRepertoire HTBI primers and Arm-PCR of CDR3 regions. TCRdb re-called the multiplex PCR reads with MiXCR, one entry per CDR3 protein. There are some 220,000 distinct CDR3 sequences in the sample; roughly a fifth occur only once, and about 11% lies in the top ten. Study-wide findings and caveats: Fewer public clonotypes were shared by new patients (under 1,000) than by persistent patients (2,741).

This clonotype was counted many times. Antigen unknown. The V gene's germline CDR1 is MNHEY and CDR2 SMNVEV (reference sequence). This CDR3 has 16 residues. The trim removed 4 bases at V and 1 base at J, leaving 7 bases unmatched. These data were also reused for a study on T cells in Graves' hyperthyroidism and ophthalmopathy. That report notes: The majority of expanded thyroid clonotypes above 0.001 also appeared in blood.

The receptor was derived from a woman aged 25 to 39 with Graves disease. The sample consisted of peripheral blood mononuclear cells (PBMCs), taken at new diagnosis, from a patient treated with antithyroid drugs. The chain carries TRBV27 and TRBJ1-5, with 7 bases matching TRBD1. As DNA, the CDR3 is TGTGCCAGCAGTTCCGGGACAGTCTTAAGCAATCAGCCCCAGCATTTT. As protein: CASSSGTVLSNQPQHF.